One and the same sample provided the 11 T cell receptor beta chains below, sequenced in a study of cytomegalovirus exposure and HLA in healthy donors. Primers for the PCR totalled 60 Vbeta and 13 Jbeta. Only in-frame clones appear in the TCRdb table, and some are missing; sequencing was by immunoSEQ multiplex PCR. Among about 140,000 clones listed, around four fifths were seen once. What was sequenced was PBMCs. The receptors originated from a male donor in good health and CMV-seropositive.

In its sample, this clone was seen once. The chain is built from TRBV29-1 and TRBJ2-1; a weak D match, TRBD1 (5 bases). V dropped 0 bases and J dropped 6 bases, with 15 bases sitting between them. CDR3 length equals 15 residues. Germline V CDR1 and CDR2: SQVTM, ANQGSEA. The CDR3 bases are TGCAGCGTTGAAGATCTTCCCAGGGTGAGCAATGAGCAGTTCTTC. Its translation: CSVEDLPRVSNEQFF.

The chain is built from TRBV4-2 and TRBJ2-1; perhaps TRBD2 as D (7 bases). The CDR3 length is 15 residues. Looked up from germline, CDR1 is LGHNA and CDR2 is YNFKEQ. V lost 5 bases to trimming and J lost 1 base, with 12 bases between them. As DNA, the CDR3 is TGTGCCAGCAGCTCCGCGGGGGCATCCTACAATGAGCAGTTCTTC. This gives the protein CASSSAGASYNEQFF.

In its sample, this clone was seen a few times. The chain has TRBV7-9 and TRBJ2-7; TRBD1 matches 11 bases. In germline, CDR1 is SEHNR, CDR2 FQNEAQ (reference sequence). This CDR3 region has 14 residues. V was clipped by 2 bases and J by 5 bases; unmatched bases: 2. The CDR3: CASSLLGQGDEQYF. In DNA form, the CDR3 reads TGTGCCAGCAGCTTACTGGGACAGGGGGACGAGCAGTACTTC.

DNA for the CDR3: TGTGCCAGCAGTGAAGAGCCAGGGGCTTATAGCAATCAGCCCCAGCATTTT. Amino acids: CASSEEPGAYSNQPQHF. The chain links TRBV6-1 to TRBJ1-5; D perhaps matches TRBD1 (6 bases). This CDR3 has 17 residues. V lost 1 base, J lost 0 bases, and 13 bases lay in between. Germline CDR1 is MNHNS and CDR2 is SASEGT.

This clone has a handful of counts. This sequence joins TRBV6-5 and TRBJ2-2; tentatively, D is TRBD2 (6 bases). Trimming shortened V by 3 bases and J by 0 bases, and 8 bases separated the two germline ends. There are 15 residues in the CDR3. Germline CDR1 reads MNHEY; CDR2 reads SVGAGI. The CDR3: CASSYGGTNTGELFF. The DNA of the CDR3 is TGTGCCAGCAGTTATGGGGGGACGAACACCGGGGAGCTGTTTTTT.

In the case of this clone: In the same sample, other DNA sequences code for this CDR3. V is TRBV20-1 and J is TRBJ2-5; D uncertain. CDR3 length: 10 amino acids. Trimming removed 2 bases at V and 5 bases at J, with 3 bases between. From germline, CDR1 is DFQATT and CDR2 SNEGSKA (reference sequence). The CDR3 sequence: CSARSETQYF. CDR3 nucleotide sequence: TGCAGTGCTAGATCGGAGACCCAGTACTTC.

V is TRBV27 and J is TRBJ2-2; 10 positions match TRBD1. After removal of 5 bases from V and 4 bases from J, the junction contained 10 bases not matched to a gene. CDR1 MNHEY and CDR2 SMNVEV come from the germline V gene (reference sequence). The CDR3 is made up of 17 amino acids. As DNA, the CDR3 is TGTGCCAGCAGTCTGAGGACAGGGGGAAGGAGCACCGGGGAGCTGTTTTTT. Protein product: CASSLRTGGRSTGELFF.

The genes are TRBV19 and TRBJ1-4, with D perhaps matching TRBD1 (5 bases). V shed 5 bases and J shed 5 bases, with 15 bases lying between them. Germline values: CDR1 LNHDA, CDR2 SQIVND (reference sequence). This CDR3 has 15 residues. The CDR3 spells CASSPGGSQNEKLFF. The CDR3 DNA follows: TGTGCCAGTAGTCCCGGGGGGAGTCAGAATGAAAAACTGTTTTTT.

The chain recombines TRBV4-1 with TRBJ2-7; possible D gene TRBD1, 6 bases. Looked up from germline, CDR1 is MGHRA and CDR2 is YSYEKL. V lost 0 bases and J 6 bases, leaving 9 bases between the germline ends. CDR3 size: 13 residues. Written as DNA, the CDR3 is TGCGCCAGCAGCCAAGATTCAGGGGTCGAGCAGTACTTC. Translation: CASSQDSGVEQYF.

The rearrangement links TRBV6-5 to TRBJ1-5; D not certain. V shed 2 bases and J shed 7 bases, with 9 bases lying between them. The length of the CDR3 is 13 residues. The germline CDR1 and CDR2 sequences are MNHEY and SVGAGI. CDR3 sequence (DNA): TGTGCCAGCAGTTACGCCGATCAGCAGCCCCAGCATTTT. Amino acid sequence: CASSYADQQPQHF.

The chain uses TRBV18 and TRBJ2-5; 7 bases are a match to TRBD2. CDR3 length: 17 residues. In germline, CDR1 is KGHSH, CDR2 LQKENI. The V and J ends lost 0 bases and 2 bases, in that order; junction bases with no gene match: 9. The CDR3, as DNA: TGTGCCAGCTCACCACCGGGGAGGGCAATCGGGCAAGAGACCCAGTACTTC. Protein: CASSPPGRAIGQETQYF.